This section outlines one T cell receptor beta chain sequence together with its context. Its cognate antigen is unknown. This record comes from a study of T cell responses to AZD1222 COVID-19 vaccine. Germline CDR1 reads MDHEN; CDR2 reads SYDVKM. CDR3 size: 14 residues. V dropped 6 bases and J dropped 5 bases, with 13 bases sitting between them. Combined were second doses at about 4 or about 12 weeks. This table comes from immunoSEQ multiplex PCR, and its TCRdb copy is limited to in-frame clones, with some not included. The table includes approximately 110,000 clones, around 85% detected once. Study-wide findings and caveats: Spike-spanning, vaccine-associated CD4 TCRs were dominant at 160-218 and 743-854.

This sequence joins TRBV28 and TRBJ1-4; D gene ambiguous. This receptor was obtained from an adult who received the AZD1222 COVID-19 vaccine. The source material was peripheral blood, sampled 28 days after the second AZD1222 dose. CDR3 coding DNA: TGTGCCAGCAGCCACACCCCCGTAAATGAAAAACTGTTTTTT. This gives the protein CASSHTPVNEKLFF.